What follows describes a single T cell receptor (beta chain). Its antigen is currently unknown. Germline V lookup: CDR1 SEHNR, CDR2 FQNEAQ (reference sequence). The length of the CDR3 is 12 residues. The V gene end was trimmed by 5 bases and the J gene end by 6 bases; junction bases not matched to a gene: 4. This specimen comes from a study of siplizumab effects on memory and regulatory T cells. Study-wide points: On average, roughly 70% of mappable alloreactive CD4+ clones were Treg-derived under siplizumab, against 25% to 30% in controls. A major contribution to the alloresponse seemed to be made by naive T cells, which seemed more diverse than memory cells. With siplizumab, cumulative frequency of CD4+ memory-derived alloreactive sequences dropped significantly. Proof of suppressive function in proliferating Tregs from siplizumab cultures was not established.

Sequenced by immunoSEQ multiplex PCR; TCRdb stores in-frame clones only, minus some. The sample comprises around 100,000 clones, 93% of which are singletons, and roughly 0.64% rests with the top ten. The chain is built from TRBV7-9 and TRBJ2-7; 7 nucleotides match TRBD1. Sequenced sample: Tregs sorted from blood. This sequence was found in a human donor in good health. The CDR3 reads CASSQGVGEQYF. The DNA for the CDR3 is TGTGCCAGCAGCCAGGGGGTGGGCGAGCAGTACTTC.